These T cell receptor beta chains were read from a single sample in a study of a mutant IDH1 vaccine in newly diagnosed glioma. Produced via immunoSEQ multiplex PCR; TCRdb's table is partial and in-frame only. The sample shows more than 25,000 clones, roughly three quarters of them seen only once. Their specific antigens are unknown. Here the sequenced sample was PBMCs, taken from a glioma patient whose treatment included an IDH1 peptide vaccine. The receptors derive from a woman aged 25 to 39 with glioma. Some clones in this sample may be carry-over from other donors' samples. The CDR3 runs from the conserved cysteine through the conserved F or W. D genes are given only for firm matches. Only part of the rows carry a size: once, few, many, or a class if the clone is expanded.

V gene	clone size	D gene	J gene	CDR3 DNA	CDR3 protein
TRBV10-1	.	TRBD2	TRBJ2-2	TGCGCCAGCAGTAGCGGGAGTAAGGGCGGGGAGCTGTTTTTT	CASSSGSKGGELFF
TRBV19	.	TRBD2	TRBJ2-1	TGTGCCAGTAGTCCCGCGGGAGGCCCCTACAATGAGCAGTTCTTC	CASSPAGGPYNEQFF
TRBV12-1	.	.	TRBJ2-7	TGTGCCAGCAGCTACGCCACCTACGAGCAGTACTTC	CASSYATYEQYF
TRBV7-8	.	.	TRBJ1-1	TGTGCCAGCTTGGACGGGGGGGAGGGCACTGAAGCTTTCTTT	CASLDGGEGTEAFF
TRBV5-1	.	.	TRBJ2-1	TGCGCCAGCAGCTTCCAGACACCCATGGAAGATGAGCAGTTCTTC	CASSFQTPMEDEQFF
TRBV6-6	.	TRBD1	TRBJ1-1	TGTGCCAGCAGAGGGGGCTCGAACACTGAAGCTTTCTTT	CASRGGSNTEAFF
TRBV5-1	.	.	TRBJ1-1	TGCGCCAGCAGCTTGGATCGGGGCCGAGAAGCTTTCTTT	CASSLDRGREAFF
TRBV4-1	few	.	TRBJ2-7	TGCGCCAGCAGCCTCCTGTGGGAGGAAGCCTACGAGCAGTACTTC	CASSLLWEEAYEQYF
TRBV5-6	.	.	TRBJ1-3	TGTGCCAGCAGCTTGAGTAACACCATATATTTT	CASSLSNTIYF
TRBV19	.	.	TRBJ2-7	TGTGCCAGTAGTACTGCACAGGGAAACGAGCAGTACTTC	CASSTAQGNEQYF